The sequence of this T cell receptor beta chain was determined in a study of cytomegalovirus exposure and HLA in healthy donors. The PCR had 60 Vbeta and 13 Jbeta primers. Produced via immunoSEQ multiplex PCR; TCRdb's table is partial and in-frame only. The sample lists 70,000 to 85,000 clones; under 65% were seen once. CDR3 length: 16 amino acids. V shed 1 base and J 5 bases; nucleotides not matched to a gene: 10. The V gene's germline CDR1 is SGHTA and CDR2 FQGNSA. About this clone: The antigen remains undetermined.

Healthy bone marrow donors made up the donors. The study, taken as a whole, reports: Per a prior analysis, the majority of TCR beta V segments were productive roughly 87% or roughly 30% of the time. Sequencing likely generated an artifact that appeared as a cluster of highly shared sequence variants. TCR beta V- and J-gene trimming, according to a later analysis, was linked to a missense DCLRE1C variant.

This rearrangement joins TRBV7-2 to TRBJ2-7; 8 bases agree with TRBD1. Material for sequencing was PBMCs. The clonotype comes from a male donor in good health and CMV-seropositive. CDR3 in amino acids: CASSLGVRGQVHEQYF. The CDR3 nucleotides are TGTGCCAGCAGCTTAGGCGTTAGGGGACAGGTCCACGAGCAGTACTTC.